The next 27 T cell receptor beta chains were all read from a single sample in a study of control samples from healthy donors and cancer patients. Clones were read by immunoSEQ multiplex PCR, and TCRdb kept only the in-frame ones, dropping some. This sample has approximately 87,000 clones, with 91% found just once. The specimen was blood. These receptors were collected from a man in his fifties or sixties in good health.

The rearrangement joins TRBV5-6 to TRBJ1-2; the D gene is possibly TRBD1 (6 bases). The CDR3 extends over 13 amino acids. CDR1 is SGHDT, CDR2 YYEEEE, per germline. With 2 bases removed from V and 6 bases from J, the gap between germline ends came to 11 bases. The CDR3 DNA reads as TGTGCCAGCAGCTTATGGACAGCCCATGGCTACACCTTC. The encoded protein is CASSLWTAHGYTF. Based on the CDR3 plus reference TRBV5-6 and TRBJ1-2, the full variable domain is DAGVTQSPTHLIKTRGQQVTLRCSPKSGHDTVSWYQQALGQGPQFIFQYYEEEERQRGNFPDRFSGHQFPNYSSELNVNALLLGDSALYLCASSLWTAHGYTFGSGTRLTVV.

V is TRBV18 and J is TRBJ1-1, with a tentative D call TRBD1 (5 bases). CDR1 and CDR2 (germline): KGHSH, LQKENI. V was cut by 3 bases and J by 8 bases, with 13 bases left in between. The CDR3 covers 13 residues. The DNA for the CDR3 is TGTGCCAGCTCACCGGGGGGTTCAAGCGAAGCTTTCTTT. Protein: CASSPGGSSEAFF.

This sequence joins TRBV6-5 and TRBJ2-7; no firm D call. The germline V and J ends were trimmed by 6 bases and 5 bases, with 11 bases remaining between them. The CDR3 covers 12 residues. Germline loops: CDR1 MNHEY, CDR2 SVGAGI. This chain's CDR3 is CASRSSTDEQYF. Here the CDR3 DNA reads TGTGCCAGCAGGTCGAGTACCGACGAGCAGTACTTC.

V usage is TRBV7-6 and J usage is TRBJ2-6, with 16 bases that match TRBD2. The germline CDR1 and CDR2 sequences are SGHVS and FNYEAQ. V shed 8 bases and J 4 bases; nucleotides not matched to a gene: 11. This CDR3 has 19 residues. The CDR3, as DNA: TGTGCCAGCGGATTTGGGACTAGCGGGGGGGCGAAAGGGGCCAACGTCCTGACTTTC. Translated, it gives CASGFGTSGGAKGANVLTF.

The J gene is TRBJ1-4, the V gene TRBV10-3; D is uncertain. Germline CDR1 reads ENHRY; CDR2 reads SYGVKD. The CDR3 covers 14 residues. The ends were cut back, 0 bases at V and 2 bases at J, with 4 bases in the middle. The CDR3 loop reads CAISESATNEKLFF. In DNA form, the CDR3 reads TGTGCCATCAGTGAGTCGGCCACTAATGAAAAACTGTTTTTT.

This clone has only a few counts. This chain joins TRBV27 and TRBJ1-2; 10 positions agree with TRBD1. Germline V gene data show CDR1 as MNHEY and CDR2 as SMNVEV (reference sequence). Trimming at V came to 6 bases and at J to 3 bases, leaving 16 bases not matched to a gene. The CDR3 sequence is 18 residues long. The CDR3 DNA sequence: TGTGCCAGCAGAACCCGGGACAGGGGTTTAGTAGGAGACTATGGCTACACCTTC. This sequence encodes CASRTRDRGLVGDYGYTF.

The rearrangement links TRBV18 to TRBJ2-5; 8 positions agree with TRBD1. This CDR3 spans 15 amino acids. The V segment lost 1 base and the J segment 4 bases; nucleotides outside the gene matches: 5. The germline V gene has CDR1 KGHSH and CDR2 LQKENI. The CDR3 bases are TGTGCCAGCTCACCACGAGCAGGGGGCTCAGAGACCCAGTACTTC. Its protein product is CASSPRAGGSETQYF.

This clone was seen only once. This chain connects TRBV2 to TRBJ1-1; 7 bases map to TRBD1. The CDR3 extends over 12 amino acids. The germline CDR1 and CDR2 sequences are SNHLY and FYNNEI. J gave up 9 bases and V 4 bases, and 5 bases lay outside the gene matches. The CDR3 reads CASSVIGGQAFF. In DNA, the CDR3 is TGTGCCAGCAGTGTTATAGGGGGCCAAGCTTTCTTT.

V usage is TRBV9 and J usage is TRBJ2-5, with D perhaps TRBD2 (5 bases). This CDR3 has 15 amino acids. Germline CDR1 SGDLS, CDR2 YYNGEE. V was pared by 4 bases and J by 3 bases, with 16 bases between. CDR3 coding DNA: TGTGCCAGCAGCCCCAATGGGCGGGCGGAAGAGACCCAGTACTTC. Translated: CASSPNGRAEETQYF.

The V gene is TRBV6-6, the J gene TRBJ1-2; perhaps TRBD1 as D (5 bases). In germline, CDR1 is MNHNY, CDR2 SVGAGI (reference sequence). V was shortened by 6 bases and J by 0 bases, with 14 bases between the two germline ends. This CDR3 is 15 amino acids long. The CDR3 nucleotides are TGTGCCAGCAGCCCCGAGGCAGGGTCTAACTATGGCTACACCTTC. Its translation is CASSPEAGSNYGYTF.

The rearrangement joins TRBV7-9 to TRBJ1-1, with D perhaps matching TRBD1 (6 bases). V was trimmed by 5 bases and J by 1 base, leaving 11 bases between them. The CDR3 sequence is 14 residues long. In germline, CDR1 is SEHNR, CDR2 FQNEAQ (reference sequence). CDR3 in amino acids: CASSDRFPNTEAFF. DNA of the CDR3: TGTGCCAGCAGCGACAGGTTCCCGAACACTGAAGCTTTCTTT. Full variable domain (missing parts from reference TRBV7-9 and TRBJ1-1): DTGVSQNPRHKITKRGQNVTFRCDPISEHNRLYWYRQTLGQGPEFLTYFQNEAQLEKSRLLSDRFSAERPKGSFSTLEIQRTEQGDSAMYLCASSDRFPNTEAFFGQGTRLTVV.

This clone was seen once. The chain uses TRBV11-2 and TRBJ2-2; the D is unclear. Germline lookup yields CDR1 SGHAT and CDR2 FQNNGV. Trimming took off 1 base at V and 6 bases at J, with 6 bases between the two ends. CDR3 length equals 13 residues. The CDR3 DNA sequence: TGTGCCAGCAGCTTAGGAGTGGCCGGGGAGCTGTTTTTT. This codes for CASSLGVAGELFF.

V and J are TRBV6-5 and TRBJ1-3, with D tentatively TRBD1 (5 bases). Trimming cost V 4 bases and J 10 bases, with 8 bases left between them. The CDR3 spans 11 residues. Germline V gives CDR1 MNHEY, CDR2 SVGAGI. The CDR3 DNA follows: TGTGCCAGCAGTTGGGGGGAGACCATATATTTT. Its translation is CASSWGETIYF.

The sample holds one count of this clone. The chain recombines TRBV7-2 with TRBJ1-4; D gene ambiguous. Germline lookup yields CDR1 SGHTA and CDR2 FQGNSA. Trimming cost V 4 bases and J 3 bases, with 6 bases left between them. The CDR3 totals 13 residues. As DNA, the CDR3 is TGTGCCAGCAGCTCTCGTCCTAATGAAAAACTGTTTTTT. Translating gives CASSSRPNEKLFF.

This chain links TRBV15 with TRBJ1-6; D unclear. The germline V gene encodes CDR1 LNHNV and CDR2 YYDKDF (reference sequence). The CDR3 is made up of 11 amino acids. The ends were cut back, 4 bases at V and 10 bases at J, with 5 bases in the middle. CDR3 coding DNA: TGTGCCACCAGCACCGGGTCACCCCTCCACTTT. Translating gives CATSTGSPLHF.

The V and J genes are TRBV29-1 and TRBJ2-1, with 11 nucleotides matching TRBD2. Germline CDR1 reads SQVTM; CDR2 reads ANQGSEA. This CDR3 spans 14 amino acids. The V segment lost 6 bases and the J segment 10 bases; nucleotides outside the gene matches: 11. CDR3 sequence (DNA): TGCAGCGTAGGGACTAGCGGACATTTATTGGAGCAGTTCTTC. Residues: CSVGTSGHLLEQFF.

V is TRBV6-4 and J is TRBJ1-1; 8 bases map to TRBD1. This CDR3 is built from 14 residues. Germline-derived CDR1 and CDR2 are MRHNA and SNTAGT. V shed 6 bases, J shed 4 bases, and the junction held 7 bases outside the gene matches. The CDR3 reads CASRLDRAATEAFF. The CDR3 DNA reads as TGTGCCAGCAGATTGGACAGGGCGGCCACTGAAGCTTTCTTT.

The gene calls are TRBV7-2 and TRBJ2-5, with no clear D. The CDR3 runs 15 residues. CDR1 is SGHTA, CDR2 FQGNSA, per germline. V was pared by 1 base and J by 1 base, with 10 bases between. CDR3 nucleotides: TGTGCCAGCAGCTTAGAAGCCAGGTCCCAAGAGACCCAGTACTTC. It specifies CASSLEARSQETQYF.

The chain carries TRBV19 and TRBJ1-6; a weak D match, TRBD1 (5 bases). CDR1 is LNHDA, CDR2 SQIVND, per germline (reference sequence). V lost 5 bases and J lost 8, with 10 bases in between. This CDR3 is built from 13 residues. The CDR3 sequence is CASSPQGHSPLHF. The CDR3 bases are TGTGCCAGTAGTCCGCAGGGACATTCACCCCTCCACTTT.

The chain uses TRBV19 and TRBJ2-2; 8 bases are shared with TRBD1. The CDR3 sequence is 15 residues long. The V segment lost 5 bases and the J segment 3 bases; nucleotides outside the gene matches: 5. CDR1 is LNHDA, CDR2 SQIVND, per germline (reference sequence). The CDR3 loop is CASSPWDRYTGELFF. Written as DNA, the CDR3 is TGTGCCAGTAGTCCCTGGGACAGGTACACCGGGGAGCTGTTTTTT.

The chain recombines TRBV7-9 with TRBJ1-5; no clear D. Trimming pared 3 bases from V and 4 bases from J, leaving 7 bases between. This CDR3 region has 13 residues. Germline values: CDR1 SEHNR, CDR2 FQNEAQ (reference sequence). CDR3 nucleotides: TGTGCCAGCAGCTTCAAAGGAAATCAGCCCCAGCATTTT. This encodes CASSFKGNQPQHF.

V usage is TRBV7-8 and J usage is TRBJ2-6; TRBD2 aligns across 15 bases. V lost 3 bases and J lost 4; bases outside the gene matches: 7. CDR1 and CDR2 from the germline V gene are SGHVS and FQNEAQ. CDR3 size: 19 residues. The CDR3 nucleotides read TGTGCCAGCAGCTTGTGCGGACTAGCGGGGGGGCAGGGGGCCAACGTCCTGACTTTC. It encodes CASSLCGLAGGQGANVLTF. Full variable domain (remainder filled in from reference TRBV7-8 and TRBJ2-6): GAGVSQSPRYKVAKRGQDVALRCDPISGHVSLFWYQQALGQGPEFLTYFQNEAQLDKSGLPSDRFFAERPEGSVSTLKIQRTQQEDSAVYLCASSLCGLAGGQGANVLTFGAGSRLTVL.

The gene calls are TRBV30 and TRBJ1-2, with D uncertain. The CDR3 contains 12 residues. V dropped 4 bases and J dropped 4 bases, with 10 bases sitting between them. Germline lookup yields CDR1 GTSNPN and CDR2 SVGIG (reference sequence). This CDR3 is CAWKGSGYGYTF. As DNA, the CDR3 is TGTGCCTGGAAAGGCAGCGGCTATGGCTACACCTTC.

The chain recombines TRBV18 with TRBJ2-3; 8 bases map to TRBD2. This CDR3 has 21 residues. The V and J ends lost 0 bases and 3 bases, in that order; junction bases with no gene match: 20. Per germline, CDR1 KGHSH and CDR2 LQKENI. The DNA of the CDR3 is TGTGCCAGCTCACCACCTTCTGGCGGGGGGCCGCCGGGTAGAAAGACAGATACGCAGTATTTT. It encodes CASSPPSGGGPPGRKTDTQYF.

This clone was seen a single time. The genes are TRBV5-6 and TRBJ2-1; 8 positions agree with TRBD1. J was trimmed by 9 bases and V by 3 bases; bases with no gene match: 11. Germline-derived CDR1 and CDR2 are SGHDT and YYEEEE. CDR3 length: 15 residues. The CDR3 nucleotides are TGTGCCAGCAGCTCTCCAGGGGGCCACATCGGTGAGCAGTTCTTC. Translating gives CASSSPGGHIGEQFF. The whole variable domain, filled in from reference TRBV5-6 and TRBJ2-1, reads DAGVTQSPTHLIKTRGQQVTLRCSPKSGHDTVSWYQQALGQGPQFIFQYYEEEERQRGNFPDRFSGHQFPNYSSELNVNALLLGDSALYLCASSSPGGHIGEQFFGPGTRLTVL.

CDR3 sequence: CASRGGQGAWYGYTF. CDR3 DNA: TGTGCCAGCAGGGGGGGACAGGGGGCATGGTATGGCTACACCTTC. The chain employs TRBV6-6 and TRBJ1-2, with 12 bases aligning to TRBD1. Germline V lookup: CDR1 MNHNY, CDR2 SVGAGI (reference sequence). After removal of 6 bases from V and 5 bases from J, the junction contained 7 bases not matched to a gene. The CDR3 runs to 15 residues.

This sequence joins TRBV3-1 (or the pseudogene TRBV3-2) and TRBJ1-1; 7 positions agree with TRBD1. Germline V gene lookup returns CDR1 LGHDT and CDR2 YNNKEL (reference sequence). The V gene end was trimmed by 6 bases and the J gene end by 6 bases; junction bases not matched to a gene: 10. CDR3 length equals 14 residues. For the CDR3, the DNA is TGTGCCAGCAGTCTTTCCGACAGGGTCCCTGAAGCTTTCTTT. It specifies CASSLSDRVPEAFF.